This entry is about one T cell receptor (beta chain). Trimming pared 2 bases from V and 2 bases from J, leaving 5 bases between. Germline V gene sequence: CDR1 MNHEY, CDR2 SMNVEV (reference sequence). The CDR3 has 13 amino acids. This entry is derived from a study of shared clonotypes between healthy human individuals. Generated by immunoSEQ multiplex PCR, the TCRdb table keeps only in-frame clones and is missing some. The top ten clones hold less than 0.3% of a sample with over 750,000 clones, just over 95% of them seen once. Naive CD8 cells comprised CD45RO-negative, CCR7-positively selected cells, excluding terminally differentiated effector memory CD45RA+ cells.

The chain carries TRBV27 and TRBJ2-3; no clear D gene. The receptor was isolated from a young man in good health. Sequencing was performed on naive CD8+ T cells sorted from blood. CDR3 region: CASSLGFTDTQYF. The CDR3 DNA is TGTGCCAGCAGTTTAGGTTTCACAGATACGCAGTATTTT.